In its sample, the clone carrying this T cell receptor beta chain was seen many times. This sample is drawn from a study of Graves' ophthalmopathy and Graves' hyperthyroidism. RNA transcripts yielded amplified TCR beta CDR3 regions. In the first round, RT-PCR was carried out with HTBI primers, and a multiplex PCR formed the second round. TCRdb reprocessed the multiplex PCR reads with MiXCR, giving one entry per CDR3 protein. Altogether around 1,200,000 distinct CDR3 sequences are present, around a third being singletons, with the ten largest covering approximately 10%. The clonotype originates from an adult man with Graves' hyperthyroidism. The sequenced sample consisted of peripheral blood or thyroid tissue (not recorded which).

DNA of the CDR3: TGCAGTACCAACCCAAGGTACCCCGGGGACGGCTACACCTTC. This sequence encodes CSTNPRYPGDGYTF. The chain recombines TRBV20-1 with TRBJ1-2; TRBD1 might be the D (5 bases). V lost 8 bases and J lost 8, with 24 bases in between. The germline gives CDR1 DFQATT, CDR2 SNEGSKA (reference sequence). The length of the CDR3 is 14 residues.